Following are 20 T cell receptor beta chains from one sample sequenced in a study of cytomegalovirus exposure and HLA in healthy donors. The study ran its PCR with 60 Vbeta and 13 Jbeta primers. The method was immunoSEQ multiplex PCR; TCRdb's version includes in-frame clones alone and lacks a portion of them. In the table there are about 71,000 clones, roughly 67% of which are singletons. The sequencing input was PBMCs. Receptors were obtained from a man aged 40-55 years in good health and CMV-seropositive.

The chain carries TRBV15 and TRBJ2-2; perhaps TRBD2 as D (5 bases). CDR1 and CDR2 from the germline V gene are LNHNV and YYDKDF (reference sequence). V shed 0 bases and J shed 5 bases, with 10 bases lying between them. CDR3 length: 15 amino acids. In DNA form, the CDR3 reads TGTGCCACCAGCAGAGAAAGGCTAGCAACCGGGGAGCTGTTTTTT. Protein sequence: CATSRERLATGELFF. Based on the CDR3 plus reference TRBV15 and TRBJ2-2, the full variable domain is DAMVIQNPRYQVTQFGKPVTLSCSQTLNHNVMYWYQQKSSQAPKLLFHYYDKDFNNEADTPDNFQSRRPNTSFCFLDIRSPGLGDTAMYLCATSRERLATGELFFGEGSRLTVL.

The J gene is TRBJ1-4, the V gene TRBV5-6; a possible D gene is TRBD1 (5 bases). This CDR3 is built from 13 residues. V lost 2 bases and J lost 8, with 10 bases in between. Germline V gene lookup returns CDR1 SGHDT and CDR2 YYEEEE. DNA of the CDR3: TGTGCCAGCAGCTTTAGGACACGGGAAAAACTGTTTTTT. It is translated as CASSFRTREKLFF.

This clone has a single count. This rearrangement joins TRBV19 to TRBJ2-3; D is perhaps TRBD2 (5 bases). Germline V gene lookup returns CDR1 LNHDA and CDR2 SQIVND (reference sequence). The CDR3 length is 14 residues. Trimming took off 8 bases at V and 0 bases at J, with 12 bases between the two ends. CDR3 sequence (DNA): TGTGCCAGTTCCCGGGATCCAAGCACAGATACGCAGTATTTT. Translation gives CASSRDPSTDTQYF. Full variable domain (rest looked up from reference TRBV19 and TRBJ2-3): DGGITQSPKYLFRKEGQNVTLSCEQNLNHDAMYWYRQDPGQGLRLIYYSQIVNDFQKGDIAEGYSVSREKKESFPLTVTSAQKNPTAFYLCASSRDPSTDTQYFGPGTRLTVL.

This clone was recorded a few times. The rearrangement links TRBV6-1 to TRBJ1-4; tentatively, D is TRBD1 (6 bases). This CDR3 contains 16 residues. Trimming cost V 4 bases and J 11 bases, with 23 bases left between them. Looked up from germline, CDR1 is MNHNS and CDR2 is SASEGT. The CDR3 region has the DNA TGTGCCAGCAGTGCCCACGACAGCTCAACTAGGGGGAAACTGTTTTTT. As protein: CASSAHDSSTRGKLFF.

V usage is TRBV2 and J usage is TRBJ2-1; D possibly corresponds to TRBD1 (5 bases). This CDR3 is built from 12 residues. CDR1 is SNHLY, CDR2 FYNNEI, per germline. The V end was cut by 10 bases, the J end by 4 bases, with 11 bases between. The DNA for the CDR3 is TGTGCCACCCAGACAGATTACAATGAGCAGTTCTTC. Translated, it gives CATQTDYNEQFF.

The J gene is TRBJ1-1, the V gene TRBV9; D is unclear. V was cut by 1 base and J by 7 bases, with 11 bases left in between. CDR1 is SGDLS and CDR2 is YYNGEE in the germline V gene. This CDR3 comprises 13 residues. The CDR3 sequence is CASSVSLSGEAFF. The CDR3 nucleotides are TGTGCCAGCAGCGTAAGTCTGAGCGGTGAAGCTTTCTTT.

The CDR3 nucleotides are TGTGCCAGCAGTTTTTGGCAGGGGCGAGAAAAACTGTTTTTT. Translation gives CASSFWQGREKLFF. The rearrangement joins TRBV28 to TRBJ1-4; tentative D call: TRBD1 (6 bases). Germline V gene sequence: CDR1 MDHEN, CDR2 SYDVKM. The CDR3 length is 14 residues. Deletions cut 3 bases from V and 8 bases from J, with 13 bases between.

This clone occurred a few times. The genes are TRBV5-1 and TRBJ1-1; D remains unclear. The CDR3 is made up of 14 amino acids. V was clipped by 4 bases and J by 4 bases, with 14 bases between them. Germline lookup yields CDR1 SGHRS and CDR2 YFSETQ. The CDR3 is CASSPAMRATEAFF. The DNA of the CDR3 is TGCGCCAGCAGCCCCGCCATGAGGGCCACTGAAGCTTTCTTT.

This chain joins TRBV10-3 and TRBJ2-2, with 7 bases that match TRBD1. Germline CDR1 and CDR2: ENHRY and SYGVKD. This CDR3 is 15 amino acids long. V lost 10 bases, J lost 4 bases, and 12 bases stayed unmatched. In DNA form, the CDR3 reads TGTGCCAGCTCGGGACAGACCGCGGGCACCGGGGAGCTGTTTTTT. This sequence encodes CASSGQTAGTGELFF.

The chain uses TRBV7-2 and TRBJ2-7; 10 bases are shared with TRBD1. The length of the CDR3 is 16 residues. V trimming: 4 bases; J trimming: 2 bases; junction bases outside the gene matches: 8. Germline assignment: CDR1 SGHTA and CDR2 FQGNSA. This CDR3 reads CASSYAGTGVAYEQYF. The CDR3 bases are TGTGCCAGCAGCTACGCCGGGACAGGGGTGGCCTACGAGCAGTACTTC.

The chain links TRBV7-3 to TRBJ2-3, with 11 nucleotides matching TRBD2. With 5 bases clipped from V and 4 bases from J, the junction kept 8 bases outside the gene matches. The CDR3 sequence is 16 residues long. CDR1 is SGHTA, CDR2 FQGTGA, per germline. The CDR3 spells CASSLRTSGRADTQYF. CDR3 in DNA: TGTGCCAGCAGCCTGCGAACTAGCGGGAGAGCAGATACGCAGTATTTT.

CDR3 nucleotide sequence: TGCGCCAGCAGCTTGGGTGACCGGGACAGGTTTCCCAATGAGCAGTTCTTC. Its protein product is CASSLGDRDRFPNEQFF. This rearrangement joins TRBV5-1 to TRBJ2-1, with 8 bases fitting TRBD1. The V gene's germline CDR1 is SGHRS and CDR2 YFSETQ. This CDR3 spans 17 amino acids. V lost 0 bases and J lost 6; bases outside the gene matches: 11.

This clone turned up a few times. This CDR3 is also generated by other DNA sequences in the sample. The chain carries TRBV19 and TRBJ1-5; D uncertain. V was cut by 3 bases and J by 1 base, with 7 bases left in between. This CDR3 has 14 residues. Germline CDR1 is LNHDA and CDR2 is SQIVND (reference sequence). CDR3 DNA sequence: TGTGCCAGTAGTATCACGGGAAGCAATCAGCCCCAGCATTTT. Translated: CASSITGSNQPQHF.

The V gene is TRBV10-3, the J gene TRBJ1-1; unclear D gene. The CDR3 covers 17 residues. V was trimmed by 0 bases and J by 3 bases, leaving 17 bases between them. Germline CDR1 is ENHRY and CDR2 is SYGVKD. CDR3 DNA sequence: TGTGCCATCAGTGAGTCCTTTAACAGAGCCTGGGACACTGAAGCTTTCTTT. Protein sequence: CAISESFNRAWDTEAFF.

This chain joins TRBV29-1 and TRBJ2-6, with 11 nucleotides matching TRBD1. Per germline, CDR1 SQVTM and CDR2 ANQGSEA. There are 16 residues in the CDR3. Losses at the gene ends were 4 bases for V and 2 bases for J; bases not matched to a gene: 4. The CDR3, as DNA: TGCAGCGTTGCCCGGACAGGGGGCGCTGGGGCCAACGTCCTGACTTTC. Translation: CSVARTGGAGANVLTF.

The chain employs TRBV10-3 and TRBJ1-2, with 7 positions matching TRBD1. With 8 bases clipped from V and 3 bases from J, the junction kept 3 bases outside the gene matches. Germline V gene lookup returns CDR1 ENHRY and CDR2 SYGVKD. This CDR3 contains 12 residues. The CDR3 bases are TGTGCCATCCAGGGGGAGGACTATGGCTACACCTTC. Translating it yields CAIQGEDYGYTF.

This chain uses TRBV2 with TRBJ1-1, with D tentatively TRBD1 (6 bases). The germline CDR1 and CDR2 sequences are SNHLY and FYNNEI. Between the trimmed V and J ends, which lost 1 base and 10 bases, there was a span of 16 bases. The CDR3 consists of 14 residues. The CDR3 nucleotides read TGTGCCAGCAGTGAAGGGGGAGGGGGGGTGTCAGCTTTCTTT. It yields the protein CASSEGGGGVSAFF.

A word on this clone: One junction end does not reproduce the germline sequence, and a read error may be involved. The chain carries TRBV6-5 and TRBJ2-7, with D possibly being TRBD1 (6 bases). The V gene's germline CDR1 is MNHEY and CDR2 SVGAGI. The CDR3 is made up of 15 amino acids. The CDR3 protein is CASSYSPADSSEQYF. CDR3 DNA sequence: TGTGCCAGCAGCTACTCCCCTGCGGACAGCAGCGAGCAGTACTTC.

V usage is TRBV18 and J usage is TRBJ1-4; tentatively, D is TRBD1 (6 bases). The CDR3 runs to 13 residues. Deletions cut 4 bases from V and 6 bases from J, with 9 bases between. Germline assignment: CDR1 KGHSH and CDR2 LQKENI. The CDR3 nucleotides are TGTGCCAGCTCACGGAACAGGGATGAAAAACTGTTTTTT. It yields the protein CASSRNRDEKLFF.

This sequence joins TRBV30 and TRBJ1-2; D is perhaps TRBD1 (6 bases). The ends were cut back, 3 bases at V and 5 bases at J, with 16 bases in the middle. The CDR3 spans 14 residues. Germline values: CDR1 GTSNPN, CDR2 SVGIG (reference sequence). CDR3 nucleotides: TGTGCCTGGAGGCTTCAGGGGACGACGTATGGCTACACCTTC. Translating gives CAWRLQGTTYGYTF.